The T cell receptor (beta chain) under discussion was sequenced for a study of control samples from healthy donors and cancer patients. Some clones are missing from TCRdb's copy, which holds only in-frame ones; the method was immunoSEQ multiplex PCR. The top ten hold 38% of the sample, which has approximately 94,000 clones, roughly 80% seen once. V lost 6 bases to trimming and J lost 6 bases; unmatched junction nucleotides: 15. The germline CDR1 and CDR2 sequences are SSHAT and FNYEAQ (reference sequence). CDR3 length equals 16 residues. Specimen: PBMCs. This TCR came from a man between 65 and 79 years old with lung cancer. The V and J genes are TRBV7-7 and TRBJ1-1; 8 bases match TRBD1. The CDR3: CASSKPGQVTQPEAFF. The CDR3 coding sequence is TGTGCCAGCAGTAAACCGGGACAGGTAACCCAGCCTGAAGCTTTCTTT.